This entry describes one TCR beta chain. The donors were all Caucasian adults (living in Nashville, Tennessee). The data belong to a study of shared clonotypes between healthy human individuals. Here immunoSEQ multiplex PCR was the method, and the copy in TCRdb shows in-frame clones only, minus some. Counted here are 2 million to 2.5 million clones, approximately 95% occurring once; the ten biggest clones make up about 0.37%. Per the germline V gene, CDR1 is SNHLY and CDR2 is FYNNEI. There are 14 residues in the CDR3. Trimming at V came to 4 bases and at J to 3 bases, leaving 3 bases not matched to a gene.

Sequences were obtained from naive CD4+ T cells from PBMCs. As for subset: CD45RA+ positively selected. The TCR sequence derives from a man aged 18 to 30 in good health. Some clones in this sample may be carry-over from other donors' samples. This sequence joins TRBV2 and TRBJ2-7; 10 nucleotides agree with TRBD2. Here the CDR3 DNA reads TGTGCCAGCAGTGGGCTAGCGGGAGTCTACGAGCAGTACTTC. Protein product: CASSGLAGVYEQYF.